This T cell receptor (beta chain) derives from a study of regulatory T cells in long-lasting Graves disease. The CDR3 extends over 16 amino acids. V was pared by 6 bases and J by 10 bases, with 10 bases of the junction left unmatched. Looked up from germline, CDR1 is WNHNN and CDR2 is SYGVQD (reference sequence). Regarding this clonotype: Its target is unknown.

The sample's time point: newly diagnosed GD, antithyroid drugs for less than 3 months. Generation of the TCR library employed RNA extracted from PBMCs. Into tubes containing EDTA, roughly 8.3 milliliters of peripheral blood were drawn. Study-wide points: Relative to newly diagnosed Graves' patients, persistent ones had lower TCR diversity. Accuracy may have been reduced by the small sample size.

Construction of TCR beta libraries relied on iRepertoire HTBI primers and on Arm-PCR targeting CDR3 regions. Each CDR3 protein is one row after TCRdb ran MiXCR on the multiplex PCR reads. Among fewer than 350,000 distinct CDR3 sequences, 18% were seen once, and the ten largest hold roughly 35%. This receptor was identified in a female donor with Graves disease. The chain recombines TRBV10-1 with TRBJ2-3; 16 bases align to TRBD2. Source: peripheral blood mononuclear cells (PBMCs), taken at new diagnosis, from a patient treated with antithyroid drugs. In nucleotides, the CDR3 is TGCGCCAGCAGCCCCGGGACTAGCGGGAGGGCCGGAGCGCAGTATTTT. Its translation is CASSPGTSGRAGAQYF.